This TCR beta chain is drawn from a study of response to subunit inactivated influenza vaccine. General study findings and limits: A suggestion made by the authors is that each seasonal influenza vaccination recruits few new T cells.

TCRdb ran MiXCR on the RT-PCR reads and lists one entry per CDR3 protein. The sample records some 520,000 distinct CDR3 sequences, more than 15% being singletons. In regard to this clonotype: The antigen remains undetermined.

This clonotype was sampled from a man between 50 and 69 years old who received an inactivated influenza vaccine. The material sequenced was CD4+ T cells sorted from PBMCs, taken 23 months after vaccination.

CDR3 nucleotides: TGTGCCAGCAGCTTGGGACCAACGGGGGGGACTGAAGCTTTCTTT. Amino acid sequence: CASSLGPTGGTEAFF. The chain uses TRBV5-6 and TRBJ1-1, with D perhaps TRBD1 (5 bases). The germline CDR1 and CDR2 sequences are SGHDT and YYEEEE. The length of the CDR3 is 15 residues. The ends were cut back, 0 bases at V and 5 bases at J, with 14 bases in the middle.